This T cell receptor (beta chain) is from a study of neoadjuvant anti-PD-1 for oral cavity cancer. Study observations and caveats: Each response group had just three patients in TCR analyses.

The protocol was immunoSEQ multiplex PCR, while the TCRdb copy is restricted to in-frame clones and leaves out a portion. Here the sample spans 40,000 to 50,000 clones, 77% being singletons. Stated time point: after neoadjuvant nivolumab, at surgical resection. Regarding this clone: Its antigen is unidentified.

Losses at the gene ends were 0 bases for V and 2 bases for J; bases not matched to a gene: 2. Germline-derived CDR1 and CDR2 are SGHRS and YFSETQ. The CDR3 is 15 amino acids. The V call is TRBV5-1, the J call TRBJ1-5; the match to TRBD1 covers 7 bases. This sequence originates from a person aged 35-79 years with oral cavity squamous cell carcinoma. Sequencing used PBMCs, obtained after nivolumab (anti-PD-1) treatment. CDR3 sequence reads: CASSLGGTGNQPQHF. DNA for the CDR3: TGCGCCAGCAGCTTGGGAGGGACAGGCAATCAGCCCCAGCATTTT.